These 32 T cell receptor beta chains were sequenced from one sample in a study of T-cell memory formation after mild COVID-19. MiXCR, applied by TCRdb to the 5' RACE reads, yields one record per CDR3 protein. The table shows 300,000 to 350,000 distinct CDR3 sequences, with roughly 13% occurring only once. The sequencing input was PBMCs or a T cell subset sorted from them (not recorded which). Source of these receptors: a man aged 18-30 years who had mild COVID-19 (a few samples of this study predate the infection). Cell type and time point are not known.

CDR3 bases: TGCAGTGCTAGAGATCTCCCGGGGGCGCGAAATTCACCCCTCCACTTT. Amino acid sequence: CSARDLPGARNSPLHF. The chain recombines TRBV20-1 with TRBJ1-6; D possibly corresponds to TRBD1 (6 bases). CDR1 is DFQATT and CDR2 is SNEGSKA in the germline V gene (reference sequence). The ends were cut back, 0 bases at V and 7 bases at J, with 16 bases in the middle. The CDR3 runs to 16 residues.

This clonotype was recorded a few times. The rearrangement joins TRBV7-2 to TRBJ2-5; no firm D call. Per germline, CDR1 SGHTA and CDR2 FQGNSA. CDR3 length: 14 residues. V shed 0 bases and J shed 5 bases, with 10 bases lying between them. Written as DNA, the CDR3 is TGTGCCAGCAGCTTAGCGGCGGTAGAGGAGACCCAGTACTTC. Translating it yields CASSLAAVEETQYF.

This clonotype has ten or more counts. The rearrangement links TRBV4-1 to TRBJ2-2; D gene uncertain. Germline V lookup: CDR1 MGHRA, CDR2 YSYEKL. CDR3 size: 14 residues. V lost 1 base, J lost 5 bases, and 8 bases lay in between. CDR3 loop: CASSQASGTGELFF. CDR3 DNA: TGCGCCAGCAGCCAAGCGTCTGGAACCGGGGAGCTGTTTTTT.

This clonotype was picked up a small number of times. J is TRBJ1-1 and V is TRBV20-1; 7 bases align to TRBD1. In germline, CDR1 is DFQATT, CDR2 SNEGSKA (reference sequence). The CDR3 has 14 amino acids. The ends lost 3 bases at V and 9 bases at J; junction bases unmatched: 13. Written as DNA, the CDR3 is TGCAGTGCTAGTTCGGGGGACAGCCCGGACCAAGCTTTCTTT. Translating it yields CSASSGDSPDQAFF.

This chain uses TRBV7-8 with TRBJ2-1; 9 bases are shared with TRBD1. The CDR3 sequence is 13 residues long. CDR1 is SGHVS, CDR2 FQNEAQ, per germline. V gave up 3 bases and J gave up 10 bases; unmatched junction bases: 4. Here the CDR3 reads CASSLDRGREQFF. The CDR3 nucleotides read TGTGCCAGCAGCTTGGACAGGGGTCGGGAGCAGTTCTTC.

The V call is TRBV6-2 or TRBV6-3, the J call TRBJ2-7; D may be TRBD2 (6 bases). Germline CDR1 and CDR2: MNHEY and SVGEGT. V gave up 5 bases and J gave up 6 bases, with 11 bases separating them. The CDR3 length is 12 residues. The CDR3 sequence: CASSGIGGEQYV. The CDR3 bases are TGTGCCAGCAGTGGCATCGGGGGCGAGCAGTACGTC.

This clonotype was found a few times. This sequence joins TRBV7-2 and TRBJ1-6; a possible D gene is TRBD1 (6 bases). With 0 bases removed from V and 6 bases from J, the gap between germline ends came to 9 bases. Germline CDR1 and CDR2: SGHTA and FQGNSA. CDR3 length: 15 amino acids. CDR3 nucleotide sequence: TGTGCCAGCAGCTTAGCGGGGGCCTTTAATTCACCCCTCCACTTT. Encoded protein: CASSLAGAFNSPLHF.

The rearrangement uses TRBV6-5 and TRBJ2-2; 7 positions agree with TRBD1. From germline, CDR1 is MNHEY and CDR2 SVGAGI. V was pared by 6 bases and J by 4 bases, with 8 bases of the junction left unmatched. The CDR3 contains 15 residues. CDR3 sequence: CASRDPDRVTGELFF. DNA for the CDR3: TGTGCCAGCAGAGACCCCGACAGGGTCACCGGGGAGCTGTTTTTT.

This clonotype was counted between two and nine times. The CDR3 region is CASSYTGTGGEAFF. DNA for the CDR3: TGTGCCAGCAGCTATACCGGGACAGGGGGGGAGGCTTTCTTT. The chain couples TRBV7-3 to TRBJ1-1; 11 bases align to TRBD1. CDR3 size: 14 residues. Germline CDR1 reads SGHTA; CDR2 reads FQGTGA. The trim removed 4 bases at V and 11 bases at J, leaving 9 bases unmatched.

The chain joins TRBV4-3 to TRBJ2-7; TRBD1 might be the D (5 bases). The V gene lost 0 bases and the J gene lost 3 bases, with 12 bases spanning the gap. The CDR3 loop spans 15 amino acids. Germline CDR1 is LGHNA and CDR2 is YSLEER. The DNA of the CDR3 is TGCGCCAGCAGCCAAGATCAGGGTAATGTCTACGAGCAGTACTTC. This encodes CASSQDQGNVYEQYF.

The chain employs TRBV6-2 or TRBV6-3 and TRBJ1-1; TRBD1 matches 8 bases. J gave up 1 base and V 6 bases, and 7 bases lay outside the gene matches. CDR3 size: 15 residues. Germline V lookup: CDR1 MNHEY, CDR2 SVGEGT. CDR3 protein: CASRHWTGRNTEAFF. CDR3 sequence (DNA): TGTGCCAGCAGACACTGGACAGGGCGGAACACTGAAGCTTTCTTT.

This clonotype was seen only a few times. The DNA of the CDR3 is TGTGCCAGCAGGCCTTCATCCGGGGGGGCGACTCAGCCCCAGCATTTT. This translates into CASRPSSGGATQPQHF. The V and J genes are TRBV6-1 and TRBJ1-5, with D maybe TRBD1 (6 bases). The length of the CDR3 is 16 residues. V was trimmed by 6 bases and J by 6 bases, leaving 21 bases between them. Germline V gene data show CDR1 as MNHNS and CDR2 as SASEGT.

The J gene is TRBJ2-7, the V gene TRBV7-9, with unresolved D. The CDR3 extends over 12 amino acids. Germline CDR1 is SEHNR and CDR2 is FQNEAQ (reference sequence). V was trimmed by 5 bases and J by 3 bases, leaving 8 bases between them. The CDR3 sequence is CASSPSLYEQYF. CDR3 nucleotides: TGTGCCAGCAGCCCCAGCCTCTACGAGCAGTACTTC.

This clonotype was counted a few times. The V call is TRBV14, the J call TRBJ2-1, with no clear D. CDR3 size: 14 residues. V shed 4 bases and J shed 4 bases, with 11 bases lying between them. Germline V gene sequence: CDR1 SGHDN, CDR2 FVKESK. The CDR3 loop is CASSLDQPYNEQFF. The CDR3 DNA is TGTGCCAGCAGCCTGGACCAGCCGTACAATGAGCAGTTCTTC. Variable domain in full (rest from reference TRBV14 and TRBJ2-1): EAGVTQFPSHSVIEKGQTVTLRCDPISGHDNLYWYRRVMGKEIKFLLHFVKESKQDESGMPNNRFLAERTGGTYSTLKVQPAELEDSGVYFCASSLDQPYNEQFFGPGTRLTVL.

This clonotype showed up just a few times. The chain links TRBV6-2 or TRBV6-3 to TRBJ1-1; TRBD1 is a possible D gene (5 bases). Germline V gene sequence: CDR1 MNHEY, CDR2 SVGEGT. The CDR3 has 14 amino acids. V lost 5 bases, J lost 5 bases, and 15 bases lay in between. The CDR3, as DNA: TGTGCCAGCAGTCACAACCCTCACAGGACTGAAGCTTTCTTT. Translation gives CASSHNPHRTEAFF.

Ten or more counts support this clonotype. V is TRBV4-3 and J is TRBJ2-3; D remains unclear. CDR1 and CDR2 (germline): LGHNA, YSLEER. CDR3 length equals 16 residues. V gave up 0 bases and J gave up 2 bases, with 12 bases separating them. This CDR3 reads CASSQDGPGSTDTQYF. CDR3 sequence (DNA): TGCGCCAGCAGCCAAGATGGGCCGGGTTCCACAGATACGCAGTATTTT.

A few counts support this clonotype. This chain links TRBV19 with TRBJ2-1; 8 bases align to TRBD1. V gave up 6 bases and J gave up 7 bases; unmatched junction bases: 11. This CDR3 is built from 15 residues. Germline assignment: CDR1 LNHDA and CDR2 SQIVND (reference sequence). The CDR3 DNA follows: TGTGCCAGTAGAATGGGGGGACAGGATACTAATGAGCAGTTCTTC. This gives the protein CASRMGGQDTNEQFF. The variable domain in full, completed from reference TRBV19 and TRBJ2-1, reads DGGITQSPKYLFRKEGQNVTLSCEQNLNHDAMYWYRQDPGQGLRLIYYSQIVNDFQKGDIAEGYSVSREKKESFPLTVTSAQKNPTAFYLCASRMGGQDTNEQFFGPGTRLTVL.

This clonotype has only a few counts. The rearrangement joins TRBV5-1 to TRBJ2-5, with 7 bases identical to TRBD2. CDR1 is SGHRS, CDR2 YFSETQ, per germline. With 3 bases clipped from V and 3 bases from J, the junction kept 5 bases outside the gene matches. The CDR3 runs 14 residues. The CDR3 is CASSSTGGKETQYF. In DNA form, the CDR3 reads TGCGCCAGCAGCTCCACGGGGGGAAAAGAGACCCAGTACTTC.

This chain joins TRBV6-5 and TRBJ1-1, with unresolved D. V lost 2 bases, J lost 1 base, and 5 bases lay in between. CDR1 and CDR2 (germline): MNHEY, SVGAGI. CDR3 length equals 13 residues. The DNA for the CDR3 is TGTGCCAGCAGTTACAGACAGAACACTGAAGCTTTCTTT. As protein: CASSYRQNTEAFF.

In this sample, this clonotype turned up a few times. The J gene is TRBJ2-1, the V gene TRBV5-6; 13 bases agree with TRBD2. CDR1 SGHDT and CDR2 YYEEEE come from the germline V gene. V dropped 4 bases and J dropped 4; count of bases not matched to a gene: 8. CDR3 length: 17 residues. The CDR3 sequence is CASSPGTSGVRYNEQFF. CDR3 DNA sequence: TGTGCCAGCAGCCCGGGGACTAGCGGGGTGCGTTACAATGAGCAGTTCTTC.

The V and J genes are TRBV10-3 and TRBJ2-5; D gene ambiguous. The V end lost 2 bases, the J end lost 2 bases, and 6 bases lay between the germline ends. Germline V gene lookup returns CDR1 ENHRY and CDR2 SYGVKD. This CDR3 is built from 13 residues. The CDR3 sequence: CAISEVEQETQYF. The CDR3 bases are TGTGCCATCAGTGAGGTAGAGCAAGAGACCCAGTACTTC.

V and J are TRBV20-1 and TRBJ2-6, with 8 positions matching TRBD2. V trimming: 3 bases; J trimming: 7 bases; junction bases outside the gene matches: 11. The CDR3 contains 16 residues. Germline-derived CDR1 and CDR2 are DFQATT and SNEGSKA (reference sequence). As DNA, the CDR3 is TGCAGTGCTAGTGTGACGGGGGGGCTCCCCGCCAACGTCCTGACTTTC. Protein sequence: CSASVTGGLPANVLTF.

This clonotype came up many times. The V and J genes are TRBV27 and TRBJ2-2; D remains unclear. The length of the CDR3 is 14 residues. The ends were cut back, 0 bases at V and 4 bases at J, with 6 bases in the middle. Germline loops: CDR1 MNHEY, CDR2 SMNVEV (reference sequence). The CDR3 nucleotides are TGTGCCAGCAGTTTATCGGTAGGCACCGGGGAGCTGTTTTTT. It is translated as CASSLSVGTGELFF.

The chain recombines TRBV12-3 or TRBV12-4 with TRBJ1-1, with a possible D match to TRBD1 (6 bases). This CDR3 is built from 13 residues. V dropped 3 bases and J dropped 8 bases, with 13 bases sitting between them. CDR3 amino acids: CASSFYGQLEAFF. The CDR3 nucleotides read TGTGCCAGCAGTTTTTACGGACAGCTCGAAGCTTTCTTT.

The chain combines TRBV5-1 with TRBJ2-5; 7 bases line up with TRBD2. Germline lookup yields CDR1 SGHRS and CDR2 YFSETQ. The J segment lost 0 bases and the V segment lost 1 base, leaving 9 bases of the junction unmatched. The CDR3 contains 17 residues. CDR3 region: CASSLTGAGSYQETQYF. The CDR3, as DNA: TGCGCCAGCAGCTTGACGGGAGCGGGGTCTTACCAAGAGACCCAGTACTTC.

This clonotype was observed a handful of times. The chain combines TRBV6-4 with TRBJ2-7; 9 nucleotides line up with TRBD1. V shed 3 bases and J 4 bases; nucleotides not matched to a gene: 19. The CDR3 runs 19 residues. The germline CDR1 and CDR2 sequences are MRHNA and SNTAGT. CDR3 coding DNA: TGTGCCAGCAGTGATCCCCGGGACAGGGCCCCCTCTCGCCGATACGAGCAGTACGTC. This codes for CASSDPRDRAPSRRYEQYV.

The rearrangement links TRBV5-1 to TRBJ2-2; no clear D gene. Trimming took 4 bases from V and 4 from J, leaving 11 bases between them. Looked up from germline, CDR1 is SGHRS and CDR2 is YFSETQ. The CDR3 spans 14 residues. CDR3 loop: CASSPPSSTGELFF. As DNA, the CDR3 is TGCGCCAGCAGCCCTCCCAGTTCCACCGGGGAGCTGTTTTTT.

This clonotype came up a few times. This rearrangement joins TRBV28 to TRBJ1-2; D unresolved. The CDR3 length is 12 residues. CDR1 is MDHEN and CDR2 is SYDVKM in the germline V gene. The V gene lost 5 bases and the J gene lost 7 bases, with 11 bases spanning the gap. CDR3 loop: CASSLNRGGYTF. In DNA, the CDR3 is TGTGCCAGCAGTCTTAACAGAGGTGGCTACACCTTC.

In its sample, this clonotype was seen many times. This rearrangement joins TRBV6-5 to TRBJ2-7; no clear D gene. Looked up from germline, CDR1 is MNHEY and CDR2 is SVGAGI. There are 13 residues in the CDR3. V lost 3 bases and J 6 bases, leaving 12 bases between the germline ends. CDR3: CASSYGSVFEQYF. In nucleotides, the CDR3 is TGTGCCAGCAGTTATGGGTCCGTTTTCGAGCAGTACTTC.

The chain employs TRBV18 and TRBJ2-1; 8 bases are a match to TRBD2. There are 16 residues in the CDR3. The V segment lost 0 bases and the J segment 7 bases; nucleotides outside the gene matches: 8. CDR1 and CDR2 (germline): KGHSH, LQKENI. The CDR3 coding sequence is TGTGCCAGCTCACCACCTCAGGGCGGGGGGAGTAATGAGCAGTTCTTC. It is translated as CASSPPQGGGSNEQFF.

The CDR3 coding sequence is TGTGCCAGCAGTCCTCTTGGCAGAAACACTGAAGCTTTCTTT. Protein product: CASSPLGRNTEAFF. The chain recombines TRBV12-3 or TRBV12-4 with TRBJ1-1, with D hard to call. This CDR3 contains 14 residues. V lost 5 bases and J 2 bases, leaving 12 bases between the germline ends.

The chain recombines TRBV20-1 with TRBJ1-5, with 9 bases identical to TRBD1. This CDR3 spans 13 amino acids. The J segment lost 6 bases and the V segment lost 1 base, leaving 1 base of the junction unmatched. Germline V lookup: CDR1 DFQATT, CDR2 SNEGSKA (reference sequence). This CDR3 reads CSARGQGVQPQHF. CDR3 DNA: TGCAGTGCTAGAGGACAGGGGGTTCAGCCCCAGCATTTT.